One sample yielded the 24 T cell receptor beta chains listed below, sequenced in a study of blood T cell repertoires in COVID-19. Repertoires were generated with immunoSEQ multiplex PCR, while TCRdb's copy carries only in-frame clones and drops some. The data show about 350,000 clones, roughly 89% seen once. The sequenced material came from peripheral blood. Every receptor here comes from a woman aged 60-70 years with COVID-19, enrolled during active disease.

This chain joins TRBV7-2 and TRBJ2-3, with D uncertain. Germline V gene lookup returns CDR1 SGHTA and CDR2 FQGNSA. The length of the CDR3 is 13 residues. Between the trimmed V and J ends, which lost 5 bases and 3 bases, there was a span of 9 bases. CDR3 loop: CASSPRVTDTQYF. The DNA of the CDR3 is TGTGCCAGCAGCCCGCGAGTAACAGATACGCAGTATTTT.

J is TRBJ1-2 and V is TRBV27; the D gene is possibly TRBD1 (5 bases). CDR3 length: 14 residues. The germline CDR1 and CDR2 sequences are MNHEY and SMNVEV (reference sequence). Trimming stripped 3 bases from V and 0 bases from J, with 8 bases between. The CDR3 protein is CASSLGPPNYGYTF. CDR3 bases: TGTGCCAGCAGTTTGGGGCCTCCTAACTATGGCTACACCTTC.

This chain joins TRBV15 and TRBJ1-2; 7 bases map to TRBD1. V was clipped by 0 bases and J by 8 bases; unmatched bases: 6. The CDR3 extends over 14 amino acids. The V gene's germline CDR1 is LNHNV and CDR2 YYDKDF (reference sequence). The CDR3 DNA reads as TGTGCCACCAGCAGAGATCTGGACAGGACCGGCTACACCTTC. Its translation is CATSRDLDRTGYTF.

The chain employs TRBV28 and TRBJ1-1; 8 bases match TRBD1. J gave up 0 bases and V 3 bases, and 6 bases lay outside the gene matches. The length of the CDR3 is 16 residues. The germline V gene encodes CDR1 MDHEN and CDR2 SYDVKM. Here the CDR3 reads CASSFAGQGLNTEAFF. The DNA for the CDR3 is TGTGCCAGCAGTTTCGCAGGACAGGGACTGAACACTGAAGCTTTCTTT.

The rearrangement links TRBV7-2 to TRBJ1-2, with D possibly being TRBD1 (5 bases). Deletions cut 8 bases from V and 2 bases from J, with 15 bases between. The CDR3 is made up of 14 amino acids. Germline lookup yields CDR1 SGHTA and CDR2 FQGNSA. The CDR3 loop is CASRGAGSNYGYTF. DNA for the CDR3: TGTGCCAGCCGCGGGGCAGGGAGCAACTATGGCTACACCTTC.

J is TRBJ1-2 and V is TRBV6-5, with TRBD1 identical over 9 bases. In germline, CDR1 is MNHEY, CDR2 SVGAGI. The CDR3 consists of 15 residues. Germline trimming cut 6 bases from V and 2 bases from J; bases unmatched to any gene: 7. CDR3 residues: CASRETGGPNYGYTF. As DNA, the CDR3 is TGTGCCAGCAGAGAGACAGGGGGGCCCAACTATGGCTACACCTTC.

CDR3 bases: TGTGCCAGCTGTCCCACAGGGTCTTCCTACAATGAGCAGTTCTTC. It specifies CASCPTGSSYNEQFF. V usage is TRBV3-1 (or the pseudogene TRBV3-2) and J usage is TRBJ2-1; tentative D call: TRBD1 (6 bases). Germline V gene sequence: CDR1 LGHDT, CDR2 YNNKEL (reference sequence). The V end was cut by 8 bases, the J end by 1 base, with 15 bases between. CDR3 size: 15 residues.

The chain recombines TRBV28 with TRBJ1-5, with D possibly TRBD1 on 5 matching bases. Germline CDR1 is MDHEN and CDR2 is SYDVKM. Trimming removed 7 bases at V and 0 bases at J, with 13 bases between. The CDR3 covers 15 residues. Here the CDR3 DNA reads TGTGCCAGCACTGCGGGGGGGAATAGCAATCAGCCCCAGCATTTT. Translation: CASTAGGNSNQPQHF.

The chain joins TRBV28 to TRBJ1-2; 8 bases agree with TRBD1. V shed 5 bases, J shed 2 bases, and the junction held 7 bases outside the gene matches. In germline, CDR1 is MDHEN, CDR2 SYDVKM. The CDR3 is 15 amino acids. In DNA, the CDR3 is TGTGCCAGCAGTCCAGGGGGCGAAGGGAACTATGGCTACACCTTC. Translated: CASSPGGEGNYGYTF.

The chain employs TRBV29-1 and TRBJ1-1; unclear D gene. Trimming pared 2 bases from V and 5 bases from J, leaving 12 bases between. There are 13 residues in the CDR3. The germline gives CDR1 SQVTM, CDR2 ANQGSEA. The CDR3 DNA reads TGCAGCGTTGAAAAGGGAGGGAGGACTGAAGCTTTCTTT. This codes for CSVEKGGRTEAFF.

In DNA form, the CDR3 reads TGTGCCAGAAGCTTGGCTCAGGGGATCTACGAGCAGTACTTC. Its protein product is CARSLAQGIYEQYF. V and J are TRBV5-3 and TRBJ2-7, with D maybe TRBD1 (6 bases). TRBV5-3 is recorded as an ORF, its role being uncertain. The V and J ends lost 0 bases and 3 bases respectively, with 10 bases between them. There are 14 residues in the CDR3.

CDR3 DNA: TGTGCCAGCAGTCTGTTAGGACAGGGAAATGAAAAACTGTTTTTT. Translating gives CASSLLGQGNEKLFF. The chain recombines TRBV27 with TRBJ1-4; 8 nucleotides align to TRBD1. Germline CDR1 MNHEY, CDR2 SMNVEV (reference sequence). This CDR3 has 15 amino acids. V dropped 5 bases and J dropped 5; count of bases not matched to a gene: 7.

This chain uses TRBV6-5 with TRBJ1-2, with D tentatively TRBD1 (6 bases). V shed 6 bases and J shed 4 bases, with 18 bases lying between them. There are 15 residues in the CDR3. From germline, CDR1 is MNHEY and CDR2 SVGAGI. This CDR3 reads CASRPTGTPGYGYTF. The DNA for the CDR3 is TGTGCCAGCAGACCTACAGGGACCCCCGGCTATGGCTACACCTTC.

The chain uses TRBV28 and TRBJ1-5; tentative D call: TRBD1 (6 bases). V was trimmed by 11 bases and J by 0 bases, leaving 17 bases between them. This CDR3 is 15 amino acids long. Germline lookup yields CDR1 MDHEN and CDR2 SYDVKM. The CDR3 DNA sequence: TGTGCCGTAATTAGAGGGACACATAGCAATCAGCCCCAGCATTTT. It translates to CAVIRGTHSNQPQHF.

This chain joins TRBV10-3 and TRBJ2-7, with 7 nucleotides matching TRBD1. The junction had 4 bases not matched to a gene; V was cut back by 0 bases and J by 5 bases. CDR3 length: 14 amino acids. Per the germline V gene, CDR1 is ENHRY and CDR2 is SYGVKD. The CDR3 reads CAISESGQANEQYF. As DNA, the CDR3 is TGTGCCATCAGTGAGTCCGGACAGGCAAACGAGCAGTACTTC.

The rearrangement uses TRBV7-2 and TRBJ2-2, with 8 nucleotides matching TRBD1. The CDR3 is 16 amino acids. The germline V gene has CDR1 SGHTA and CDR2 FQGNSA. Losses at the gene ends were 2 bases for V and 0 bases for J; bases not matched to a gene: 2. The CDR3 is CASSLRTGSNTGELFF. The CDR3 coding sequence is TGTGCCAGCAGCTTAAGGACAGGGTCGAACACCGGGGAGCTGTTTTTT.

V is TRBV18 and J is TRBJ2-7; D gene ambiguous. This CDR3 is built from 14 residues. Germline V gives CDR1 KGHSH, CDR2 LQKENI. Trimming took off 2 bases at V and 2 bases at J, with 10 bases between the two ends. The CDR3 reads CASSPSQSPYEQYF. CDR3 nucleotides: TGTGCCAGCTCACCAAGTCAGTCCCCCTACGAGCAGTACTTC.

As concerns this clone: One end of the junction varies from germline; a read error may be responsible. The chain has TRBV13 and TRBJ1-2; unclear D gene. This CDR3 comprises 11 residues. Germline-derived CDR1 and CDR2 are PRHDT and FYEKMQ (reference sequence). The CDR3 nucleotides read TGTGCCAGCAGCCCCAAGAGATCCGACGGGTTC. Translated, it gives CASSPKRSDGF.

The table lists this clone with a count of one. The chain uses TRBV27 and TRBJ1-2; D perhaps matches TRBD1 (5 bases). Trimming removed 5 bases at V and 7 bases at J, with 20 bases between. Germline CDR1 reads MNHEY; CDR2 reads SMNVEV (reference sequence). This CDR3 spans 15 amino acids. The CDR3 protein is CASSPGTGVYFGYTF. CDR3 in DNA: TGTGCCAGCAGTCCCGGGACGGGAGTATATTTTGGCTACACCTTC.

CDR3 DNA: TGTGCCAGCAGCTTAACGGGGACAGGTGACTACGAGCAGTACTTC. Encoded protein: CASSLTGTGDYEQYF. This chain links TRBV7-3 with TRBJ2-7, with 8 bases matching TRBD1. V gave up 0 bases and J gave up 3 bases; unmatched junction bases: 4. This CDR3 contains 15 residues. CDR1 and CDR2 (germline): SGHTA, FQGTGA.

The chain is built from TRBV7-8 and TRBJ1-2; 11 bases are a match to TRBD1. Losses at the gene ends were 5 bases for V and 0 bases for J; bases not matched to a gene: 5. Germline lookup yields CDR1 SGHVS and CDR2 FQNEAQ. There are 16 residues in the CDR3. CDR3 in DNA: TGTGCCAGCAGCCTAATGGGACAGGGGGCTAACTATGGCTACACCTTC. Its protein product is CASSLMGQGANYGYTF.

This clone was counted a single time. The gene calls are TRBV7-3 and TRBJ2-3; D gene unclear. Trimming removed 1 base at V and 3 bases at J, with 5 bases between. CDR1 and CDR2 from the germline V gene are SGHTA and FQGTGA. The length of the CDR3 is 13 residues. The CDR3 region has the DNA TGTGCCAGCAGCTTAAGTCGGACAGATACGCAGTATTTT. This translates into CASSLSRTDTQYF.

J is TRBJ1-1 and V is TRBV6-5; D is undetermined. The length of the CDR3 is 13 residues. Deletions cut 6 bases from V and 1 base from J, with 9 bases between. CDR1 is MNHEY and CDR2 is SVGAGI in the germline V gene. As DNA, the CDR3 is TGTGCCAGCAGGGCTAGCGGGAACACTGAAGCTTTCTTT. This codes for CASRASGNTEAFF.

This sequence joins TRBV30 and TRBJ1-2; no firm D call. Between the trimmed V and J ends, which lost 3 bases and 5 bases, there was a span of 13 bases. This CDR3 has 13 amino acids. The germline V gene encodes CDR1 GTSNPN and CDR2 SVGIG (reference sequence). CDR3 sequence: CAWSPEEVYGYTF. CDR3 sequence (DNA): TGTGCCTGGAGCCCGGAGGAGGTTTATGGCTACACCTTC.